This T cell receptor (beta chain) was sequenced for a study of brain T cells in children with intractable seizures (dated by TCRdb to the early 2020s). General notes on the study: Resected brain tissue from 45 to 60 pediatric epilepsy surgery cases was first screened for immune gene transcripts using a NanoString immunology panel. About 65% of the 12 selected surgery cases also had pre-surgery blood sequenced, which left four cases with brain tissue only. Findings and caveats that apply to the study as a whole: Viral specificity was inferred only from CDR3 sequence similarity, and patients' HCMV serostatus was unknown. Because sequencing depth differed between pre- and post-surgery blood, the absence of clones from the pre-surgery sample may reflect undersampling.

The CDR3 sequence holds 15 residues, the cysteine and phenylalanine included. Just CDR3 DNA is preserved here, 45 bases in frame from base 1. CDR1 and CDR2, per the germline V gene (reference sequence), are MNHEY and SMNVEV. V ends up 10 bases short and J 7 bases short, with an unmatched junction base count of 7. The immunoSEQ assay was used to generate TCR beta chain sequences from genomic DNA. The authors processed their data as follows. CDR3 sequences not starting with the conserved framework cysteine at position 104 were manually removed. Clonality was calculated as one minus the normalized Shannon's Diversity Index, with values ranging from 0 (maximal diversity) to 1 (oligoclonal). To check whether a given CDR3 had different frequencies in two samples, for example brain versus blood, chi-squared comparison-of-proportions tests were used. Public clonotypes were identified through searches of immuneACCESS, and similarity to known antiviral clonotypes was evaluated with the VDJdb browser. The clones in this table, taken by TCRdb from immuneACCESS, are in-frame only. Not every clone is retained; where verified, under half of the shortfall comes from an unresolved V gene, and the cause of the rest is unknown. V, J and clone size are those of that table, while D and trimming were read from the DNA. The sample table records about 320,000 clones; about 93% of these occur just once. The ten most abundant clones make up 5.5% to 6% of the sample.

Sample time point, as interpreted from the label and publication: blood from clinic visit 5 months post-surgery; TSC patient then seizure free. Surgery cases with the highest brain T cell transcript signatures were selected for TCR beta chain sequencing of brain tissue and, where available, blood. Patients had been treated with at least one anti-epileptic drug before surgery. The TCR-sequenced patients were children whose drug-resistant epilepsy was caused by tuberous sclerosis complex, focal cortical dysplasia, Rasmussen encephalitis or hemimegalencephaly. Bulk genomic DNA was isolated from unsorted brain tissue and whole blood using the Monarch genomic DNA purification kit. As to this clone: No antigen is known for it. No quality values exist for individual bases; no much larger clone is one base distant.

The receptor was derived from a boy under two years old with tuberous sclerosis and intractable seizures. Recombination joined TRBV27 with TRBJ2-1; TRBD2 fits 16 bases in the junction. Here the sequenced sample was peripheral blood, taken roughly 5 months after surgery. The bases read TGTGCCACCCGAGGGACTAGCGGGAGGGGGAATGAGCAGTTCTTC. It encodes CATRGTSGRGNEQFF.